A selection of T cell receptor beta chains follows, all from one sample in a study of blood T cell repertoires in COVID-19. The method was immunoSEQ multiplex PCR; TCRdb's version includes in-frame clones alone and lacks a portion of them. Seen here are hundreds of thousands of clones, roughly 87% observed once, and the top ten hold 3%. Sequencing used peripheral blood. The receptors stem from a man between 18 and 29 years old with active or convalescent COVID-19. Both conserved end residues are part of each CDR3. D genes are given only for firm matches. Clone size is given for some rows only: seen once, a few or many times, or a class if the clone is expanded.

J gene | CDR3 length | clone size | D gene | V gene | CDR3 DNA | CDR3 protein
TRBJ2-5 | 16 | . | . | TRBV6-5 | TGTGCCAGCAGTTACTCCGGGACAACTCTTCAAGAGACCCAGTACTTC | CASSYSGTTLQETQYF
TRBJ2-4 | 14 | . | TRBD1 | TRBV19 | TGTGCCAGTACCACTCGGACAGGGGAAAACATTCAGTACTTC | CASTTRTGENIQYF
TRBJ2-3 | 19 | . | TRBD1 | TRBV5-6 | TGTGCCAGCAGCTCCCTGACAGGGCTAGCCGCTCGCGGCACAGATACGCAGTATTTT | CASSSLTGLAARGTDTQYF
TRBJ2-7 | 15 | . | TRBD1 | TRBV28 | TGTGCCAGCAGCTCACCGGGACAGGGGACCTACGAGCAGTACTTC | CASSSPGQGTYEQYF
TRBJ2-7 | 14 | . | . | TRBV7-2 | TGTGCCAGCAGCTTTAAAAGCCCATCCTACGAGCAGTACTTC | CASSFKSPSYEQYF
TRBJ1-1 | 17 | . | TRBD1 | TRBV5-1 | TGCGCCAGCAGCTTGAAACAACAGGGGCCCATGAACACTGAAGCTTTCTTT | CASSLKQQGPMNTEAFF
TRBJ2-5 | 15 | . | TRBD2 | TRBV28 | TGTGCCAGCAGGGGACTAGCGGGACCCCAAGAGACCCAGTACTTC | CASRGLAGPQETQYF
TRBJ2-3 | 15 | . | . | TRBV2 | TGTGCCAGCAGTGAAGCAGGGACAAGCACAGATACGCAGTATTTT | CASSEAGTSTDTQYF
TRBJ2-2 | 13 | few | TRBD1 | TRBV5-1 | TGCGCCGCCCGGACAGGGGTCGCCGGGGAGCTGTTTTTT | CAARTGVAGELFF
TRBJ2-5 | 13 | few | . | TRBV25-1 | TGTGCCAGCACCCAATTACGGGGAGAGACCCAGTACTTC | CASTQLRGETQYF
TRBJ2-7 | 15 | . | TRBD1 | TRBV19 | TGTGCCAGTAGTGTCGGGACAGGGAGGAACTACGAGCAGTACTTC | CASSVGTGRNYEQYF
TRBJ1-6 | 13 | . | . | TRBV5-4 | TGTGCCAGCAGCTTGCAGGGTGGATCACCCCTCCACTTT | CASSLQGGSPLHF
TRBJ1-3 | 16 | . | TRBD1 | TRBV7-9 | TGTGCCAGCAGCCCTCTGTCAGGGGGCAATGGAAACACCATATATTTT | CASSPLSGGNGNTIYF
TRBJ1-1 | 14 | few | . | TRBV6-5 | TGTGCCAGCAGTTCCACAGGGAGAGGGACTGAAGCTTTCTTT | CASSSTGRGTEAFF
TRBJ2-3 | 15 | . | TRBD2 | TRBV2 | TGTGCCAGCGAAAAGACTAGCGGGAGCTCAGATACGCAGTATTTT | CASEKTSGSSDTQYF
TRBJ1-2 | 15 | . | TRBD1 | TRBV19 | TGTGCCAGTAGTTTACTCGGACAGGAACAAGCTGGCTACACCTTC | CASSLLGQEQAGYTF
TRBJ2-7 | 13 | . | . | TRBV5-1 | TGCGCCAGCAGCTTCGGTGCCGACTACGAGCAGTACTTC | CASSFGADYEQYF
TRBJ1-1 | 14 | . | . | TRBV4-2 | TGTGCCAGCAGCCAAGATCTATCTTTGACTGAAGCTTTCTTT | CASSQDLSLTEAFF
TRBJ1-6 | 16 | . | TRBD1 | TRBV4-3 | TGCGCCAGCAGCCCTTTGCAGGGACAGGGAGCTTCACCCCTCCACTTT | CASSPLQGQGASPLHF
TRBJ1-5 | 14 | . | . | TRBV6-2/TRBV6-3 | TGTGCCAGCAGTTACGGGGCCAGCAATCAGCCCCAGCATTTT | CASSYGASNQPQHF
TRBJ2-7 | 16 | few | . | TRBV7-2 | TGTGCCAGCAGCTCCCCGGAGGGCAGGGTGACGTACGAGCAGTACTTC | CASSSPEGRVTYEQYF
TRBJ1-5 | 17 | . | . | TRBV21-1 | TGTGCCAGCAACTCCTGGAGGGGGGACAGGGACGCTCAGCCCCAGCATTTT | CASNSWRGDRDAQPQHF
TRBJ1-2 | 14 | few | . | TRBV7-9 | TGTGCCAGCAGCTTAGACATTACTAACTATGGCTACACCTTC | CASSLDITNYGYTF
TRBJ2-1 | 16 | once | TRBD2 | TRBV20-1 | TGCAGTGCTAGTGGGATAGCGGGTAGGACGTACAATGAGCAGTTCTTC | CSASGIAGRTYNEQFF
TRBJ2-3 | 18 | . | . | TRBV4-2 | TGTGCCAGCAGCCAAGATTGGCAGGCCGAAACCAGCACAGATACGCAGTATTTT | CASSQDWQAETSTDTQYF
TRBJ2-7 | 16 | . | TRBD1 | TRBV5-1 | TGCGCCAGCAGCCGTTCGACAGGGGGAATTTCCTACGAGCAGTACTTC | CASSRSTGGISYEQYF
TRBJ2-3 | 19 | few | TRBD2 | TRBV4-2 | TGTGCCAGCAGCCCCGGGACTAGCGGGGGGGGTGGTGGAACAGATACGCAGTATTTT | CASSPGTSGGGGGTDTQYF
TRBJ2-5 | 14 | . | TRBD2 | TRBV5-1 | TGCGCCAGCAGCTTTGAGACTAGCGGAATGACCCAGTACTTC | CASSFETSGMTQYF